This T cell receptor (beta chain) comes out of a study of OX40 agonist ivuxolimab in advanced cancers. Blood samples were obtained at baseline, cycle 4 day 1, and cycle 7 day 1. Clones were read by immunoSEQ multiplex PCR, and TCRdb kept only the in-frame ones, dropping some. This sample carries 35,000 to 50,000 clones, approximately 86% of them seen once, and the ten largest clones take 21%. The trim removed 0 bases at V and 5 bases at J, leaving 6 bases unmatched. Per the germline V gene, CDR1 is SGDLS and CDR2 is YYNGEE. This CDR3 contains 17 residues. This sequence was found in an adult with an advanced solid tumor such as melanoma, head and neck, liver or kidney cancer. The source material was CD4+ or CD8+ T cells sorted from blood, sampled in a trial of the OX40 agonist ivuxolimab. The chain is built from TRBV9 and TRBJ2-3; 13 nucleotides match TRBD2. The DNA of the CDR3 is TGTGCCAGCAGCGTAGAAGGGACTAGCGGGGTAGGAGATACGCAGTATTTT. It specifies CASSVEGTSGVGDTQYF.